This T cell receptor beta chain was found in a study of tumor-infiltrating lymphocytes in primary liver carcinoma. A word on this clonotype: The conserved closing phenylalanine or tryptophan is absent in this CDR3, likely reflecting a read error.

This CDR3 spans 16 amino acids. V dropped 2 bases and J dropped 7 bases, with 20 bases sitting between them. Looked up from germline, CDR1 is WSHSY and CDR2 is SAAADI. Researchers generated TCR beta cDNA from around 0.55 ug of total RNA, relying on a constant-region primer. Libraries for TCR beta were built through three nested multiplex PCR rounds, which together made up a slightly modified ARM-PCR procedure. For approximately 9 cycles apiece, the opening two PCR rounds ran with TRBV1-TRBV30 forward primers and a C-beta reverse primer. TCRdb passed the multiplex PCR reads through MiXCR, listing each CDR3 protein once. Of 60,000 to 90,000 distinct CDR3 sequences in the sample, more than 60% were seen once. The tissue used was unsorted bulk material of roughly 17-34 mg. RNA and DNA were co-extracted from it with the AllPrep DNA/RNA mini kit.

Sequences were obtained from liver tumor tissue from sampling region 4. Subset of the sample: tumor region T4, right-lateral pole. This TCR came from a man aged 40-50 years with primary liver carcinoma and hepatitis B virus infection. This rearrangement joins TRBV10-2 to TRBJ2-5; D is unresolved. CDR3 amino acids: CASSETTPAAKGTQYL. The CDR3 DNA reads TGCGCCAGCAGTGAGACGACACCAGCAGCCAAAGGGACCCAGTACTTA.